This entry concerns a single T cell receptor (beta chain). Its matching antigen is unknown. Profiling of TCR beta VDJ combinations and CDR3 sequences used genomic DNA as template. TCRdb re-called the reads with MiXCR, one entry per CDR3 protein. The data contain about 470,000 distinct CDR3 sequences, around 30% of them seen just once; the ten biggest clones take up about 0.8%. The data derive from a study of CD8+CD57+ T cells in acquired aplastic anemia. Study-level information: Yields of DNA that came from sorted CD4+ and CD8+ cells averaged approximately 3.5 ug.

All sequencing subjects had displayed CD8+CD57+ cell expansion on flow cytometry. Study-wide results and limits: It was found that fewer than 35 CD8+ CDR3 sequences were shared between patients and controls.

Per the germline V gene, CDR1 is SGHTA and CDR2 is FQGTGA. The ends were cut back, 3 bases at V and 3 bases at J, with 17 bases in the middle. The CDR3 has 16 amino acids. Sequenced sample: sorted CD4+, CD8+, or CD8+CD57+ T cells (not recorded which) from PBMCs. V is TRBV7-3 and J is TRBJ2-5; D might be TRBD1 or TRBD2, each matching 5 bases. This clonotype was obtained from a human donor with aplastic anemia. The CDR3 protein is CASSLSSGRPEETQYF. CDR3 DNA: TGTGCCAGCAGCTTGTCGTCGGGGCGGCCCGAAGAGACCCAGTACTTC.